This is a list of T cell receptor beta chains from one sample in a study of spatial heterogeneity in lung cancer. TCRdb re-called the 5' RACE reads through MiXCR, storing one row per CDR3 protein. The sample shows some 11,000 distinct CDR3 sequences, roughly 25% of them seen only once. The sequenced sample was PBMCs, obtained at surgery. These receptors originate from a female donor with early-stage non-small cell lung cancer. Both conserved end residues are part of each CDR3. The D gene is left open where the match is weak. The size of a clone is reported for some rows only, either as once, few or many, or as a class for expanded clones.

V: TRBV12-3/TRBV12-4; J: TRBJ2-1; D: NA; size: once; CDR3: CASGAGQPQFF; DNA: TGTGCCAGCGGGGCGGGTCAGCCTCAGTTCTTC
V: TRBV7-9; J: TRBJ2-2; D: NA; size: few; CDR3: CASSLRGGGLSNTGELFF; DNA: TGTGCCAGCAGCCTGAGGGGGGGAGGACTATCGAACACCGGGGAGCTGTTTTTT
V: TRBV11-2; J: TRBJ2-1; D: TRBD2; size: once; CDR3: CASTKGGAGDPYNEQFF; DNA: TGTGCCAGCACTAAAGGAGGAGCGGGGGATCCCTACAATGAGCAGTTCTTC
V: TRBV25-1; J: TRBJ2-7; D: NA; size: NA; CDR3: CASRRSNEQYF; DNA: TGTGCCAGCAGACGGAGCAATGAGCAGTACTTC
V: TRBV6-2/TRBV6-3; J: TRBJ2-7; D: NA; size: medium-sized; CDR3: CASSLRQTYEQYF; DNA: TGTGCCAGCAGCCTCCGACAGACCTACGAGCAGTACTTC
V: TRBV28; J: TRBJ2-3; D: NA; size: many; CDR3: CAIAPGGKTDTQYF; DNA: TGTGCCATCGCCCCGGGCGGGAAAACAGATACGCAGTATTTT
V: TRBV7-2; J: TRBJ1-4; D: NA; size: medium-sized; CDR3: CASSSAKSGKLFF; DNA: TGTGCCAGCAGCTCCGCGAAGTCTGGAAAACTGTTTTTT
V: TRBV2; J: TRBJ2-7; D: TRBD1; size: NA; CDR3: CASGGKDRAYEQYF; DNA: TGTGCCAGCGGAGGGAAGGACAGGGCCTACGAGCAGTACTTC
V: TRBV29-1; J: TRBJ2-7; D: TRBD2; size: medium-sized; CDR3: CSGGTSYEQYF; DNA: TGCAGCGGCGGGACTAGCTACGAGCAGTACTTC
V: TRBV28; J: TRBJ2-1; D: TRBD2; size: NA; CDR3: CASNVASGRRSNERFF; DNA: TGTGCCAGCAACGTGGCTAGCGGGAGGCGGAGTAATGAGCGGTTCTTC
V: TRBV6-5; J: TRBJ2-7; D: TRBD2; size: NA; CDR3: CASSREREGYEQYF; DNA: TGTGCCAGCAGTCGTGAGCGGGAGGGATACGAGCAGTACTTC
V: TRBV4-2; J: TRBJ1-3; D: NA; size: NA; CDR3: CASSQGGPGNTIYF; DNA: TGTGCCAGCAGCCAGGGAGGGCCCGGAAACACCATATATTTT
V: TRBV28; J: TRBJ1-5; D: TRBD1; size: NA; CDR3: CASSSFDRAKPQHF; DNA: TGTGCCAGCAGTTCATTCGACAGGGCTAAGCCCCAGCATTTT
V: TRBV28; J: TRBJ2-5; D: TRBD1; size: medium-sized; CDR3: CASSRLGQGGETQYF; DNA: TGTGCCAGCAGTCGACTTGGACAGGGAGGAGAGACCCAGTACTTC
V: TRBV2; J: TRBJ1-1; D: TRBD1; size: many; CDR3: CASRDRGTEAFF; DNA: TGTGCCAGCCGGGACAGGGGTACTGAAGCTTTCTTT
V: TRBV6-6; J: TRBJ2-1; D: NA; size: medium-sized; CDR3: CASSFVSEQFF; DNA: TGTGCCAGCAGTTTCGTGTCCGAGCAGTTCTTC
V: TRBV2; J: TRBJ1-1; D: TRBD1; size: NA; CDR3: CASRAGGEGDTEAFF; DNA: TGTGCCAGCAGAGCAGGGGGAGAAGGGGACACTGAAGCTTTCTTT
V: TRBV6-2/TRBV6-3; J: TRBJ1-6; D: NA; size: NA; CDR3: CASSSSGTRQNSPLHF; DNA: TGTGCCAGCAGTTCGTCAGGGACGCGTCAGAATTCACCCCTCCACTTT
V: TRBV20-1; J: TRBJ1-1; D: NA; size: many; CDR3: CRNQWGTEAFF; DNA: TGCAGAAACCAGTGGGGCACTGAAGCTTTCTTT
V: TRBV20-1; J: TRBJ2-5; D: NA; size: few; CDR3: CSAHRTAQETQYF; DNA: TGCAGTGCCCATCGGACAGCCCAAGAGACCCAGTACTTC
V: TRBV7-9; J: TRBJ2-7; D: TRBD1; size: few; CDR3: CASSASGTGYDEQYF; DNA: TGTGCCAGCAGCGCCTCCGGGACAGGGTACGACGAGCAGTACTTC
V: TRBV29-1; J: TRBJ2-1; D: TRBD2; size: medium-sized; CDR3: CSVERAGGFYNEQFF; DNA: TGCAGCGTTGAGCGAGCGGGAGGATTCTACAATGAGCAGTTCTTC
V: TRBV5-1; J: TRBJ2-1; D: NA; size: once; CDR3: CASMEGSSYNEQFF; DNA: TGCGCCAGCATGGAGGGAAGCTCCTACAATGAGCAGTTCTTC
V: TRBV6-1; J: TRBJ2-2; D: NA; size: many; CDR3: CASSEEAGNTGELFF; DNA: TGTGCCAGCAGTGAAGAAGCGGGGAACACCGGGGAGCTGTTTTTT
V: TRBV10-3; J: TRBJ2-3; D: NA; size: medium-sized; CDR3: CAISDPGRQANTDTQYF; DNA: TGTGCCATCAGTGACCCTGGGAGGCAGGCCAACACAGATACGCAGTATTTT
V: TRBV10-2; J: TRBJ2-7; D: TRBD2; size: medium-sized; CDR3: CASSEVGGLAGVVYEQYF; DNA: TGCGCCAGCAGTGAGGTTGGGGGATTAGCGGGAGTAGTGTACGAGCAGTACTTC
V: TRBV3-1; J: TRBJ1-6; D: NA; size: few; CDR3: CASSQNNSPLHF; DNA: TGTGCCAGCAGCCAAAATAATTCACCCCTCCACTTT
V: TRBV6-6; J: TRBJ1-1; D: TRBD1; size: NA; CDR3: CASSVLTGRGTEAFF; DNA: TGTGCCAGCAGTGTTTTGACAGGGAGAGGTACTGAAGCTTTCTTT
V: TRBV5-6; J: TRBJ2-1; D: TRBD2; size: NA; CDR3: CASSLASGSGYNEQFF; DNA: TGTGCCAGCAGCTTGGCTAGCGGGAGTGGGTACAATGAGCAGTTCTTC
V: TRBV28; J: TRBJ2-1; D: TRBD2; size: NA; CDR3: CATRGAGGGYNEQFF; DNA: TGTGCCACCCGGGGCGCGGGAGGGGGATACAATGAGCAGTTCTTC
V: TRBV6-5; J: TRBJ2-7; D: NA; size: NA; CDR3: CASKRDGRSSYEQYF; DNA: TGTGCCAGCAAAAGGGACGGTCGGAGCTCCTACGAGCAGTACTTC
V: TRBV20-1; J: TRBJ1-1; D: NA; size: medium-sized; CDR3: CSALKAQGNTEAFF; DNA: TGCAGTGCTCTAAAAGCACAGGGGAACACTGAAGCTTTCTTT
V: TRBV7-2; J: TRBJ2-7; D: NA; size: many; CDR3: CASSFRAQTTYEQYF; DNA: TGTGCCAGCAGCTTTCGGGCCCAAACCACCTACGAGCAGTACTTC
V: TRBV12-3/TRBV12-4; J: TRBJ2-7; D: TRBD1; size: NA; CDR3: CASSLQGADYEQYF; DNA: TGTGCCAGCAGCCTACAGGGGGCGGACTACGAGCAGTACTTC
V: TRBV21-1; J: TRBJ1-6; D: NA; size: few; CDR3: CASKVLFESPLHF; DNA: TGTGCCAGCAAAGTACTTTTTGAATCACCCCTCCACTTT
V: TRBV9; J: TRBJ2-1; D: NA; size: NA; CDR3: CASSVESGWGNEQFF; DNA: TGTGCCAGCAGCGTAGAGTCGGGGTGGGGCAATGAGCAGTTCTTC
V: TRBV28; J: TRBJ1-6; D: NA; size: few; CDR3: CASSNPVTYSPLHF; DNA: TGTGCCAGCTCCAACCCGGTAACCTATTCACCCCTCCACTTT
V: TRBV5-1; J: TRBJ1-2; D: NA; size: NA; CDR3: CASSRDAANYGYTF; DNA: TGCGCCAGCAGCAGGGACGCGGCTAACTATGGCTACACCTTC
V: TRBV6-5; J: TRBJ1-1; D: NA; size: once; CDR3: CASFETGENTEAFF; DNA: TGTGCCAGCTTCGAGACAGGCGAGAACACTGAAGCTTTCTTT
V: TRBV3-1; J: TRBJ1-2; D: TRBD1; size: NA; CDR3: CASSLRQGYGYTF; DNA: TGTGCCAGCAGCCTCCGACAGGGCTATGGCTACACCTTC
V: TRBV4-2; J: TRBJ2-1; D: NA; size: NA; CDR3: CASSQTLLGEQFF; DNA: TGTGCCAGCAGCCAGACCCTATTGGGGGAGCAGTTCTTC
V: TRBV7-2; J: TRBJ1-1; D: NA; size: few; CDR3: CASSMGPRNTEAFF; DNA: TGTGCCAGCAGCATGGGACCGAGGAACACTGAAGCTTTCTTT
V: TRBV7-3; J: TRBJ2-2; D: NA; size: few; CDR3: CASSTHKADTGELFF; DNA: TGTGCCAGCAGCACGCACAAGGCGGACACCGGGGAGCTGTTTTTT
V: TRBV28; J: TRBJ2-3; D: TRBD2; size: NA; CDR3: CASSLRLTSGEQNTQYF; DNA: TGTGCCAGCAGTTTAAGGCTGACTAGCGGGGAACAAAATACGCAGTATTTT
V: TRBV5-1; J: TRBJ1-1; D: TRBD1; size: NA; CDR3: CASSLGPTPGGTEAFF; DNA: TGCGCCAGCAGCTTGGGACCCACCCCAGGGGGCACTGAAGCTTTCTTT
V: TRBV18; J: TRBJ2-2; D: NA; size: few; CDR3: CASYPSQTGELFF; DNA: TGTGCCAGCTACCCATCGCAGACCGGGGAGCTGTTTTTT
V: TRBV6-4; J: TRBJ2-3; D: NA; size: few; CDR3: CASSEGSTDTQYF; DNA: TGTGCCAGCAGTGAAGGCTCCACAGATACGCAGTATTTT